Following are 28 T cell receptor beta chains from one sample sequenced in a study of cytomegalovirus exposure and HLA in healthy donors (dated by TCRdb to the late 2010s). The library was built by means of the immunoSEQ multiplex PCR assay. The multiplex PCR relied on a mix of 60 forward primers for TCR Vbeta segments and 13 reverse primers for TCR Jbeta segments. Entries here come from immuneACCESS through TCRdb and include only in-frame sequences with V and J called. Some clones fail to appear in such tables; in the studies checked, an unresolved V gene covers under half of the shortfall, and the cause of the remainder is unknown. This sample is represented by around 190,000 clones; over 60% of them were singletons. The ten most abundant clones make up about 4.4% of the sample. The sample was PBMCs. The receptor source for this set is a young man in good health and CMV-seropositive.

This rearrangement joins TRBV29-1 to TRBJ1-1; 9 bases are shared with TRBD1. The germline gives CDR1 SQVTM, CDR2 ANQGSEA. V gave up 5 bases and J gave up 0 bases; unmatched junction bases: 4. This CDR3 is built from 14 residues. DNA for the CDR3: TGCAGCGTTCTGACAGGGGGTATGAACACTGAAGCTTTCTTT. It translates to CSVLTGGMNTEAFF.

The rearrangement joins TRBV5-1 to TRBJ2-2; 9 positions agree with TRBD1. This CDR3 contains 16 residues. V trimming: 2 bases; J trimming: 3 bases; junction bases outside the gene matches: 5. Germline V gene lookup returns CDR1 SGHRS and CDR2 YFSETQ. CDR3 amino acids: CASSLTGGADTGELFF. In DNA form, the CDR3 reads TGCGCCAGCAGCTTAACAGGGGGCGCGGACACCGGGGAGCTGTTTTTT.

A few counts support this clone. This chain connects TRBV2 to TRBJ2-1; perhaps TRBD1 as D (5 bases). Trimming shortened V by 3 bases and J by 0 bases, and 9 bases separated the two germline ends. Germline CDR1 and CDR2: SNHLY and FYNNEI. This CDR3 is 15 amino acids long. DNA of the CDR3: TGTGCCAGCAGTGAGAGGCAGGGCTCCTACAATGAGCAGTTCTTC. It yields the protein CASSERQGSYNEQFF.

Remarks on this clone: A junction end diverges from the germline sequence, so it may reflect a read error. The V call is TRBV7-7, the J call TRBJ2-1; 9 nucleotides agree with TRBD2. CDR1 and CDR2 (germline): SSHAT, FNYEAQ (reference sequence). The length of the CDR3 is 14 residues. The CDR3 loop reads CASSLVAGVNEQFF. The DNA for the CDR3 is TGTGCTAGCAGCTTAGTAGCGGGAGTAAATGAGCAGTTCTTC. The variable domain in full, with the rest retrieved from reference TRBV7-7 and TRBJ2-1, is GAGVSQSPRYKVTKRGQDVTLRCDPISSHATLYWYQQALGQGPEFLTYFNYEAQPDKSGLPSDRFSAERPEGSISTLTIQRTEQRDSAMYRCASSLVAGVNEQFFGPGTRLTVL.

V gene TRBV27 combines with J gene TRBJ1-1, with D unresolved. The V gene's germline CDR1 is MNHEY and CDR2 SMNVEV (reference sequence). The V end was cut by 2 bases, the J end by 5 bases, with 21 bases between. There are 17 residues in the CDR3. CDR3 residues: CASSLSAGFGLSTEAFF. CDR3 bases: TGTGCCAGCAGTTTAAGTGCGGGTTTTGGTCTTAGTACTGAAGCTTTCTTT.

This chain joins TRBV29-1 and TRBJ1-1; 8 bases line up with TRBD1. The CDR3 has 14 amino acids. Trimming at V came to 7 bases and at J to 5 bases, leaving 12 bases not matched to a gene. CDR1 and CDR2 (germline): SQVTM, ANQGSEA. Here the CDR3 DNA reads TGCAGCGCCGGACGGACAGGGCTGGGGACTGAAGCTTTCTTT. Amino acids: CSAGRTGLGTEAFF.

The rearrangement joins TRBV27 to TRBJ2-7; 11 bases match TRBD2. Germline V gene lookup returns CDR1 MNHEY and CDR2 SMNVEV (reference sequence). The CDR3 loop spans 14 amino acids. J lost 7 bases, V lost 6 bases, and 8 bases had no gene match. DNA for the CDR3: TGTGCCAGCAGGGGACTAGCGGAGGATGGGGAGCAGTACTTC. It yields the protein CASRGLAEDGEQYF.

This clone was counted a few times. The chain uses TRBV6-5 and TRBJ1-5; 8 positions match TRBD1. Germline trimming cut 6 bases from V and 6 bases from J; bases unmatched to any gene: 7. Germline values: CDR1 MNHEY, CDR2 SVGAGI. The CDR3 consists of 14 residues. CDR3: CASSSTGGSQPQHF. The CDR3 DNA reads TGTGCCAGCAGCTCCACAGGGGGTAGTCAGCCCCAGCATTTT.

In regard to this clone: The junction shows a germline mismatch at one end, possibly a read error. The chain uses TRBV7-7 and TRBJ2-1, with D perhaps TRBD2 (6 bases). The CDR3 extends over 13 amino acids. Per germline, CDR1 SSHAT and CDR2 FNYEAQ (reference sequence). CDR3 sequence (DNA): TGTGCTAGCAGCTTAGCGGAGGGAAATGAGCAGTTCTTC. This sequence encodes CASSLAEGNEQFF.

The J gene is TRBJ2-7, the V gene TRBV7-9; 8 nucleotides line up with TRBD1. From germline, CDR1 is SEHNR and CDR2 FQNEAQ (reference sequence). V lost 2 bases, J lost 4 bases, and 7 bases stayed unmatched. This CDR3 has 15 residues. The CDR3 bases are TGTGCCAGCAGCTTATCGGACAGGGCTGATTACGAGCAGTACTTC. Amino acid sequence: CASSLSDRADYEQYF. Filled out from reference TRBV7-9 and TRBJ2-7, the complete variable domain reads DTGVSQNPRHKITKRGQNVTFRCDPISEHNRLYWYRQTLGQGPEFLTYFQNEAQLEKSRLLSDRFSAERPKGSFSTLEIQRTEQGDSAMYLCASSLSDRADYEQYFGPGTRLTVT.

The genes are TRBV7-3 and TRBJ1-6, with D possibly TRBD1 on 6 matching bases. The germline V gene encodes CDR1 SGHTA and CDR2 FQGTGA. V lost 5 bases and J 6 bases, leaving 11 bases between the germline ends. The CDR3 totals 14 residues. The chain's CDR3 is CASSPGQPNSPLHF. The CDR3 region has the DNA TGTGCCAGCAGCCCAGGACAGCCTAATTCACCCCTCCACTTT.

This clone appeared a few times. The chain has TRBV28 and TRBJ2-5; TRBD1 matches at 8 bases. Germline V CDR1 and CDR2: MDHEN, SYDVKM. This CDR3 has 16 amino acids. V lost 4 bases to trimming and J lost 5 bases; unmatched junction nucleotides: 12. The CDR3 DNA is TGTGCCAGCAGTTCCCGAGATTGGACAGGGTGGGAGACCCAGTACTTC. Its translation: CASSSRDWTGWETQYF.

The chain employs TRBV21-1 and TRBJ2-3; the DNA was not used to check the table's D call, TRBD1. TRBV21-1 represents a pseudogene. This CDR3 is 14 amino acids long. The CDR3 spells CASSIGQTTDTQYF. Here the CDR3 DNA reads TGTGCCAGCAGCATTGGACAGACCACAGATACGCAGTATTTT.

This chain links TRBV19 with TRBJ1-5; TRBD1 agrees at 9 bases. The CDR3 is 14 residues long. Germline CDR1 reads LNHDA; CDR2 reads SQIVND (reference sequence). J was trimmed by 7 bases and V by 7 bases; bases with no gene match: 8. The CDR3 DNA sequence: TGTGCCAGTACCTGGGGGACAGGGAGACAGCCCCAGCATTTT. It translates to CASTWGTGRQPQHF.

This chain connects TRBV19 to TRBJ2-7, with no clear D. Deletions cut 1 base from V and 3 bases from J, with 13 bases between. The CDR3 sequence is 15 residues long. Germline CDR1 and CDR2: LNHDA and SQIVND (reference sequence). CDR3 region: CASSIAHANVYEQYF. The CDR3 nucleotides are TGTGCCAGTAGTATAGCCCACGCGAATGTCTACGAGCAGTACTTC.

The chain recombines TRBV27 with TRBJ2-7; 7 nucleotides line up with TRBD2. Per the germline V gene, CDR1 is MNHEY and CDR2 is SMNVEV (reference sequence). Trimming took 5 bases from V and 3 from J; bases not matched to a gene: 10. The CDR3 contains 15 residues. In nucleotides, the CDR3 is TGTGCCAGCAGTCCGGACCGGACTAGATACTACGAGCAGTACTTC. This codes for CASSPDRTRYYEQYF.

The rearrangement uses TRBV9 and TRBJ1-2; 9 bases are a match to TRBD1. V shed 4 bases, J shed 1 base, and the junction held 8 bases outside the gene matches. Germline V gene lookup returns CDR1 SGDLS and CDR2 YYNGEE. The CDR3 is made up of 16 amino acids. CDR3 protein: CASSPDRGYRNYGYTF. CDR3 DNA: TGTGCCAGCAGCCCGGACAGGGGTTATCGTAACTATGGCTACACCTTC.

Comments on this clone: This specimen includes other DNA sequences encoding the same CDR3. This chain uses TRBV9 with TRBJ1-5; D might be TRBD1 (5 bases). Trimming pared 0 bases from V and 7 bases from J, leaving 11 bases between. This CDR3 is 14 amino acids long. Per the germline V gene, CDR1 is SGDLS and CDR2 is YYNGEE. This CDR3 reads CASSVGDWNQPQHF. The CDR3 DNA is TGTGCCAGCAGCGTAGGGGACTGGAACCAGCCCCAGCATTTT.

As concerns this clone: At one of its ends the junction is not consistent with the germline gene, which may arise from a read error. Within the sample, other DNA sequences also encode this same CDR3. J is TRBJ1-1 and V is TRBV7-2, with D possibly matching TRBD1 (6 bases). CDR3 size: 16 residues. The germline V gene encodes CDR1 SGHTA and CDR2 FQGNSA. The chain's CDR3 is CASSSPGTTRSTEAFF. CDR3 DNA sequence: TGCGCCAGCAGCTCTCCCGGGACAACTAGGAGCACTGAAGCTTTCTTT.

The rearrangement links TRBV6-5 to TRBJ2-5; TRBD1 matches at 8 bases. Matching the DNA end better, TRBJ2-7 makes the J call doubtful. CDR3 length equals 15 residues. Looked up from germline, CDR1 is MNHEY and CDR2 is SVGAGI. For the CDR3, the DNA is TGTGCCAGCAGCTGGGGACAGGACCTCTCCTACGAGCAGTACTTC. Protein product: CASSWGQDLSYEQYF.

This sequence joins TRBV7-3 and TRBJ2-1; a possible D gene is TRBD1 (6 bases). Trimming took 11 bases from V and 0 from J, leaving 17 bases between them. CDR3 size: 15 residues. Germline V gene sequence: CDR1 SGHTA, CDR2 FQGTGA. CDR3 coding DNA: TGTGCCTCCTCGGACAGCTTAAGCTCCTACAATGAGCAGTTCTTC. This codes for CASSDSLSSYNEQFF.

This clone was counted only a few times. The V and J genes are TRBV10-1 and TRBJ1-1; 8 bases match TRBD1. Germline CDR1 and CDR2: WNHNN and SYGVQD (reference sequence). The CDR3 extends over 16 amino acids. The V gene end was trimmed by 10 bases and the J gene end by 3 bases; junction bases not matched to a gene: 16. DNA of the CDR3: TGCGCCACCCGGTGGATGGACAGGGAATCGGACACTGAAGCTTTCTTT. Translating gives CATRWMDRESDTEAFF.

This clone was seen a handful of times. The J gene is TRBJ1-3, the V gene TRBV7-2; D possibly corresponds to TRBD1 (5 bases). Germline V gene lookup returns CDR1 SGHTA and CDR2 FQGNSA. This CDR3 contains 14 residues. The V and J ends lost 0 bases and 2 bases respectively, with 5 bases between them. The CDR3 sequence: CASSLARAGNTIYF. CDR3 DNA sequence: TGTGCCAGCAGCTTAGCCAGGGCTGGAAACACCATATATTTT.

CDR3 DNA sequence: TGCGCCAGCAGTCTAAGGGATGCCGGGGACAACGAGCAGTACTTC. Amino acid sequence: CASSLRDAGDNEQYF. V usage is TRBV5-1 and J usage is TRBJ2-7, with D tentatively TRBD1 (6 bases). The CDR3 runs 15 residues. Trimming cost V 5 bases and J 5 bases, with 20 bases left between them. Germline CDR1 and CDR2: SGHRS and YFSETQ.

J is TRBJ2-5 and V is TRBV20-1; D is uncertain. This CDR3 spans 10 amino acids. V lost 6 bases, J lost 1 base, and 3 bases lay in between. Germline V gene data show CDR1 as DFQATT and CDR2 as SNEGSKA (reference sequence). The CDR3 DNA sequence: TGCAGTGCAGCCCAAGAGACCCAGTACTTC. The encoded protein is CSAAQETQYF.

The chain uses TRBV7-2 and TRBJ2-5; D perhaps matches TRBD2 (5 bases). Per the germline V gene, CDR1 is SGHTA and CDR2 is FQGNSA. Trimming took 6 bases from V and 5 from J, leaving 19 bases between them. This CDR3 contains 15 residues. The CDR3 bases are TGTGCCAGCAGTCTCCGGGGAGAAGTTGACGAGACCCAGTACTTC. It codes for CASSLRGEVDETQYF.

This chain uses TRBV6-6 with TRBJ2-7; the match to TRBD2 covers 8 bases. The V segment lost 0 bases and the J segment 6 bases; nucleotides outside the gene matches: 7. Per the germline V gene, CDR1 is MNHNY and CDR2 is SVGAGI (reference sequence). This CDR3 contains 15 residues. For the CDR3, the DNA is TGTGCCAGCAGTTACTCTGCGCGGGAGGTTGGCGAGCAGTACTTC. It encodes CASSYSAREVGEQYF.

CDR3 bases: TGTGCCAGCAGTTCGGGGGGGAGGGCTGTCACTGAAGCTTTCTTT. Protein product: CASSSGGRAVTEAFF. The rearrangement links TRBV28 to TRBJ1-1; a weak D match, TRBD1 (5 bases). There are 15 residues in the CDR3. Per the germline V gene, CDR1 is MDHEN and CDR2 is SYDVKM. With 4 bases removed from V and 4 bases from J, the gap between germline ends came to 16 bases.